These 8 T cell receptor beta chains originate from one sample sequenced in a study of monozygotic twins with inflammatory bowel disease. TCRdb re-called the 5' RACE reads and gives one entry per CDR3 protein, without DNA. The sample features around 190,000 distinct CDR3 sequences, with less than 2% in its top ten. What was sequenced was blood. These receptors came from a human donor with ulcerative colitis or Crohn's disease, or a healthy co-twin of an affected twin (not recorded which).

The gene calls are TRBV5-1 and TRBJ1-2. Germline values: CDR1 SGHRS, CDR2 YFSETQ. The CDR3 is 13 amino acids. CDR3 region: CASSLQTNYGYTF.

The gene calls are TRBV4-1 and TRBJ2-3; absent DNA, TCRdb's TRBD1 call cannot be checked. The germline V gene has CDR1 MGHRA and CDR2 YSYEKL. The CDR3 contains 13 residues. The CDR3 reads CASRGGFTDTQYF.

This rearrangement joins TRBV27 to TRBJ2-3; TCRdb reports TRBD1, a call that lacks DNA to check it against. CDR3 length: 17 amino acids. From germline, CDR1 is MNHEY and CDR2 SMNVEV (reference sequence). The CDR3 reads CASSLRTGRGITDTQYF.

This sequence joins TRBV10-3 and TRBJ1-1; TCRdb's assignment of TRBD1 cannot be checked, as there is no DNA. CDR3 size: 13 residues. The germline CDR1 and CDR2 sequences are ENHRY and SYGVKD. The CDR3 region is CAIRSGGNTEAFF.

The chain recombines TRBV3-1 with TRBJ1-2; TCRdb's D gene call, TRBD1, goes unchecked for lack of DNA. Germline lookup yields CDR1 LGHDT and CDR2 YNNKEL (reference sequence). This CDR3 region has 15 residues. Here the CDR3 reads CASSHGTGLNYGYTF.

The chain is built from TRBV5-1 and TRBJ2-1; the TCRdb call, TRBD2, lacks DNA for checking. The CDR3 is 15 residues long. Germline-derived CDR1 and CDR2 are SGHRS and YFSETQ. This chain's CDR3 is CASTLGLATYNEQFF.

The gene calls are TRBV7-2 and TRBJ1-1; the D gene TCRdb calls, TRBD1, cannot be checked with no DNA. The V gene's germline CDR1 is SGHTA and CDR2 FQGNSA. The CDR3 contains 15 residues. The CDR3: CASSLSGSRGTEAFF. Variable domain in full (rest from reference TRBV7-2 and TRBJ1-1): GAGVSQSPSNKVTEKGKDVELRCDPISGHTALYWYRQSLGQGLEFLIYFQGNSAPDKSGLPSDRFSAERTGGSVSTLTIQRTQQEDSAVYLCASSLSGSRGTEAFFGQGTRLTVV.

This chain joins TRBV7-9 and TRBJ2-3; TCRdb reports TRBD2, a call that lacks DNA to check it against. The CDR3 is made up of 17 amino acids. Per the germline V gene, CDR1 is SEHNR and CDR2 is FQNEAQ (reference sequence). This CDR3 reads CASSLRERGTPVDTQYF.